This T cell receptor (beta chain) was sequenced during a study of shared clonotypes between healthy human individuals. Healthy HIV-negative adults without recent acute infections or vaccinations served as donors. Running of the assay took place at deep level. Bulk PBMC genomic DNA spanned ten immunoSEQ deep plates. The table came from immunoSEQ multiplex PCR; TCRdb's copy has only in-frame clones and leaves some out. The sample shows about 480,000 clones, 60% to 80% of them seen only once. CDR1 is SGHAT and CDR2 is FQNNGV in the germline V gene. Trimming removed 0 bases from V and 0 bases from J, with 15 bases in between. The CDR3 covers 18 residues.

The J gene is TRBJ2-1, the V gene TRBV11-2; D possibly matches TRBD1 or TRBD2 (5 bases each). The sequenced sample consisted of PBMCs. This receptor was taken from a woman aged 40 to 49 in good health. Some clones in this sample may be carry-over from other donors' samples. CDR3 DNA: TGTGCCAGCAGCTTAGATTGGGGTGGGGGAAGCTCCTACAATGAGCAGTTCTTC. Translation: CASSLDWGGGSSYNEQFF.